The 23 T cell receptor beta chains listed next were all sequenced from one sample in a study of T cell responses to AZD1222 COVID-19 vaccine. Only in-frame clones appear in the TCRdb table, and some are missing; sequencing was by immunoSEQ multiplex PCR. The table includes approximately 150,000 clones, roughly 90% detected once. This specimen consisted of peripheral blood, obtained on day 0 of AZD1222 vaccination. The receptors stem from an adult in good health.

This clone was seen a handful of times. The chain combines TRBV7-2 with TRBJ1-2, with D possibly TRBD1 on 5 matching bases. Per germline, CDR1 SGHTA and CDR2 FQGNSA. The CDR3 loop spans 14 amino acids. V was clipped by 6 bases and J by 3 bases, with 14 bases between them. Here the CDR3 DNA reads TGTGCCAGCAGAGAGGGGTCGTTTGACTATGGCTACACCTTC. Protein product: CASREGSFDYGYTF.

The V gene is TRBV5-1, the J gene TRBJ1-4; 9 nucleotides align to TRBD1. Germline trimming cut 3 bases from V and 8 bases from J; bases unmatched to any gene: 11. The CDR3 consists of 16 residues. Germline-derived CDR1 and CDR2 are SGHRS and YFSETQ. The CDR3 DNA reads as TGCGCCAGCAGCTGGGGACAGGGCAAGAGCGGGGAAAAACTGTTTTTT. Protein: CASSWGQGKSGEKLFF.

This chain joins TRBV19 and TRBJ1-5; 11 bases match TRBD1. Germline trimming cut 4 bases from V and 3 bases from J; bases unmatched to any gene: 8. The germline gives CDR1 LNHDA, CDR2 SQIVND (reference sequence). The CDR3 extends over 17 amino acids. This chain's CDR3 is CASSSSGTGGFNQPQHF. The CDR3 DNA reads TGTGCCAGTAGTAGTTCCGGGACAGGGGGTTTCAATCAGCCCCAGCATTTT.

In nucleotides, the CDR3 is TGTGCCATCAGTGAGTCATTATTGGGGGCCATGGGCTACACCTTC. Protein sequence: CAISESLLGAMGYTF. J is TRBJ1-2 and V is TRBV10-3, with D possibly matching TRBD1 (6 bases). This CDR3 has 15 residues. The germline V gene encodes CDR1 ENHRY and CDR2 SYGVKD. V was trimmed by 0 bases and J by 8 bases, leaving 16 bases between them.

The genes are TRBV6-6 and TRBJ2-7, with D possibly being TRBD1 (6 bases). The CDR3 spans 12 residues. The germline V gene encodes CDR1 MNHNY and CDR2 SVGAGI (reference sequence). V shed 6 bases and J shed 4 bases, with 10 bases lying between them. CDR3 in amino acids: CASSADSYEQYF. The CDR3 DNA reads TGTGCCAGCAGCGCGGACAGTTACGAGCAGTACTTC.

The V call is TRBV7-6, the J call TRBJ2-5, with 10 bases aligning to TRBD2. Germline CDR1 SGHVS, CDR2 FNYEAQ. J was trimmed by 5 bases and V by 0 bases; bases with no gene match: 9. CDR3 length: 17 residues. CDR3 loop: CASSLAWSGGALETQYF. CDR3 coding DNA: TGTGCCAGCAGCTTAGCGTGGAGCGGGGGGGCCCTGGAGACCCAGTACTTC.

As for this clone: Mismatch with germline at one junction end may stem from a read error. This chain joins TRBV15 and TRBJ1-5, with D possibly being TRBD1 (5 bases). The CDR3 sequence is 13 residues long. Germline V gives CDR1 LNHNV, CDR2 YYDKDF (reference sequence). This CDR3 is CATSREGLQPQHF. The CDR3 nucleotides read TGTGCCACGAGCAGGGAGGGTCTCCAGCCCCAGCATTTT.

V usage is TRBV28 and J usage is TRBJ2-7, with 12 bases aligning to TRBD1. J gave up 7 bases and V 2 bases, and 9 bases lay outside the gene matches. The CDR3 extends over 16 amino acids. CDR1 and CDR2 (germline): MDHEN, SYDVKM. The CDR3 region has the DNA TGTGCCAGCAGTTTAGGGAGGGACAGGGGGCGTCGTGAGCAGTACTTC. Protein sequence: CASSLGRDRGRREQYF.

This clone was recorded a few times. The chain joins TRBV11-2 to TRBJ1-1; D might be TRBD1 (6 bases). Trimming left V 0 bases short and J 7 bases short, with 9 bases between. Per germline, CDR1 SGHAT and CDR2 FQNNGV. The CDR3 loop spans 13 amino acids. CDR3 amino acids: CASSLEVDSEAFF. The CDR3 region has the DNA TGTGCCAGCAGCTTAGAGGTGGACAGTGAAGCTTTCTTT.

The rearrangement joins TRBV7-2 to TRBJ2-2; D is uncertain. Trimming left V 2 bases short and J 6 bases short, with 10 bases between. The CDR3 is made up of 14 amino acids. The germline V gene encodes CDR1 SGHTA and CDR2 FQGNSA. The CDR3 sequence is CASSLPAYAGELFF. As DNA, the CDR3 is TGTGCCAGCAGCTTACCAGCGTACGCCGGGGAGCTGTTTTTT.

This rearrangement joins TRBV13 to TRBJ2-7; D uncertain. Deletions cut 2 bases from V and 6 bases from J, with 8 bases between. CDR3 length equals 12 residues. In germline, CDR1 is PRHDT, CDR2 FYEKMQ (reference sequence). The CDR3 sequence is CASSLFRLEQYF. DNA of the CDR3: TGTGCCAGCAGCTTATTTCGGCTCGAGCAGTACTTC.

Worth noting for this clone: The sample carries other DNA sequences with the same CDR3. V and J are TRBV5-1 and TRBJ1-2; perhaps TRBD1 as D (5 bases). This CDR3 contains 14 residues. Per the germline V gene, CDR1 is SGHRS and CDR2 is YFSETQ. V lost 2 bases, J lost 8 bases, and 16 bases lay in between. For the CDR3, the DNA is TGCGCCAGCAGCTTAGGTCAGGGACTGGGAGGCTACACCTTC. Translated, it gives CASSLGQGLGGYTF.

The chain couples TRBV27 to TRBJ2-3; possibly TRBD2 for D (6 bases). The CDR3 covers 16 residues. Trimming removed 4 bases from V and 3 bases from J, with 17 bases in between. The V gene's germline CDR1 is MNHEY and CDR2 SMNVEV (reference sequence). CDR3 DNA sequence: TGTGCCAGCAGTTCCTCCCACGGGACTCGAACAGATACGCAGTATTTT. This translates into CASSSSHGTRTDTQYF.

The chain joins TRBV2 to TRBJ1-1, with a weak D call TRBD1 (5 bases). V was pared by 10 bases and J by 4 bases, with 22 bases between. Per the germline V gene, CDR1 is SNHLY and CDR2 is FYNNEI. This CDR3 has 15 residues. The CDR3 DNA reads TGTGCCACCGGGGCGGTTGGGGTGCTGATCACTGAAGCTTTCTTT. It yields the protein CATGAVGVLITEAFF.

The chain couples TRBV7-8 to TRBJ1-2, with unresolved D. CDR1 is SGHVS and CDR2 is FQNEAQ in the germline V gene. The CDR3 covers 13 residues. The V gene lost 5 bases and the J gene lost 2 bases, with 9 bases spanning the gap. The CDR3: CASSPQRNYGYTF. CDR3 DNA: TGTGCCAGCAGCCCACAGAGAAACTATGGCTACACCTTC.

This clone was found a few times. The rearrangement joins TRBV28 to TRBJ1-2; TRBD1 agrees at 10 bases. Unmatched junction bases numbered 4, after V lost 7 bases and J lost 2 bases. Germline assignment: CDR1 MDHEN and CDR2 SYDVKM. The CDR3 spans 14 residues. The CDR3 region has the DNA TGTGCCAGCACCCTGGGACAGGGGAACTATGGCTACACCTTC. It translates to CASTLGQGNYGYTF.

V and J are TRBV6-2 or TRBV6-3 and TRBJ1-5, with no clear D. CDR3 length: 13 residues. CDR1 and CDR2 from the germline V gene are MNHEY and SVGEGT. With 8 bases removed from V and 7 bases from J, the gap between germline ends came to 15 bases. The CDR3 region is CASGRRGNQPQHF. DNA of the CDR3: TGTGCCAGCGGCCGGCGGGGTAACCAGCCCCAGCATTTT.

The rearrangement uses TRBV11-3 and TRBJ1-1; no clear D. V was cut by 2 bases and J by 0 bases, with 7 bases left in between. CDR3 length: 14 residues. Germline V gene sequence: CDR1 SGHNT, CDR2 YENEEA. The CDR3 DNA sequence: TGTGCCAGCAGCTTACCGGGTGTGAACACTGAAGCTTTCTTT. This codes for CASSLPGVNTEAFF.

V usage is TRBV7-3 and J usage is TRBJ2-3; possible D gene TRBD1, 5 bases. In germline, CDR1 is SGHTA, CDR2 FQGTGA. This CDR3 spans 15 amino acids. V lost 1 base to trimming and J lost 1 base, with 9 bases between them. The CDR3 DNA is TGTGCCAGCAGCTTAATGCGCAGGGGCACAGATACGCAGTATTTT. Protein: CASSLMRRGTDTQYF. Full variable domain (outside the CDR3, taken from reference TRBV7-3 and TRBJ2-3): GAGVSQTPSNKVTEKGKYVELRCDPISGHTALYWYRQSLGQGPEFLIYFQGTGAADDSGLPNDRFFAVRPEGSVSTLKIQRTERGDSAVYLCASSLMRRGTDTQYFGPGTRLTVL.

The rearrangement joins TRBV12-3 or TRBV12-4 to TRBJ1-2; 7 positions match TRBD1. Germline trimming cut 3 bases from V and 6 bases from J; bases unmatched to any gene: 1. CDR3 length: 12 amino acids. CDR3 sequence reads: CASSLTGNGYTF. In DNA form, the CDR3 reads TGTGCCAGCAGTTTGACAGGGAATGGCTACACCTTC.

The rearrangement joins TRBV24-1 to TRBJ2-1; 7 bases are a match to TRBD2. The trim removed 5 bases at V and 9 bases at J, leaving 6 bases unmatched. The germline V gene has CDR1 KGHDR and CDR2 SFDVKD. CDR3 size: 13 residues. The CDR3 loop reads CATSGLAETEQFF. CDR3 DNA: TGTGCCACCAGTGGTCTAGCGGAGACTGAGCAGTTCTTC.

The chain uses TRBV7-3 and TRBJ1-6; 7 nucleotides match TRBD1. V gave up 5 bases and J gave up 5 bases; unmatched junction bases: 9. This CDR3 has 16 residues. Per the germline V gene, CDR1 is SGHTA and CDR2 is FQGTGA. The CDR3: CASSTPQGPNNSPLHF. The CDR3 DNA sequence: TGTGCCAGCAGCACACCACAGGGGCCTAATAATTCACCCCTCCACTTT.

V and J are TRBV3-1 (or the pseudogene TRBV3-2) and TRBJ1-1; TRBD1 matches 7 bases. Germline CDR1 reads LGHDT; CDR2 reads YNNKEL (reference sequence). V gave up 4 bases and J gave up 5 bases; unmatched junction bases: 7. The CDR3 is made up of 14 amino acids. The CDR3 bases are TGTGCCAGCAGCCTAGAGACAGGGAAAACTGAAGCTTTCTTT. It specifies CASSLETGKTEAFF.